This TCR beta chain was identified in a study of CD8 T cells in ankylosing spondylitis. Study conclusions and caveats: A motif in TCR beta, a set of 8 or 9 highly homologous variants, appeared characteristic of ankylosing spondylitis blood. Reportedly, significant enrichment of disease-linked clones occurred in matched ankylosing spondylitis synovial fluid. Certain motif variants had earlier appeared in reactive arthritis synovial fluid and blood.

This CDR3 has 16 amino acids. The V and J ends lost 0 bases and 4 bases respectively, with 15 bases between them. From germline, CDR1 is LNHNV and CDR2 YYDKDF (reference sequence). For TCR beta, libraries came from quantitative 5'-RACE with molecular barcodes. TCRdb redid the calling of the 5' RACE reads with MiXCR, one entry per CDR3 protein. The table lists about 320,000 distinct CDR3 sequences, around 10% of them singletons. This clonotype was recorded a few times. The antigen is not known. This chain links TRBV15 with TRBJ1-2; D may be TRBD1 (6 bases). This TCR was sampled from a female donor with ankylosing spondylitis or in good health (not recorded which). The source material was blood, either unsorted or a sorted T cell fraction (not recorded which). This CDR3 reads CATSRDGRGRSYGYTF. DNA of the CDR3: TGTGCCACCAGCAGAGATGGCAGGGGACGAAGCTATGGCTACACCTTC. Based on the CDR3 plus reference TRBV15 and TRBJ1-2, the full variable domain is DAMVIQNPRYQVTQFGKPVTLSCSQTLNHNVMYWYQQKSSQAPKLLFHYYDKDFNNEADTPDNFQSRRPNTSFCFLDIRSPGLGDTAMYLCATSRDGRGRSYGYTFGSGTRLTVV.